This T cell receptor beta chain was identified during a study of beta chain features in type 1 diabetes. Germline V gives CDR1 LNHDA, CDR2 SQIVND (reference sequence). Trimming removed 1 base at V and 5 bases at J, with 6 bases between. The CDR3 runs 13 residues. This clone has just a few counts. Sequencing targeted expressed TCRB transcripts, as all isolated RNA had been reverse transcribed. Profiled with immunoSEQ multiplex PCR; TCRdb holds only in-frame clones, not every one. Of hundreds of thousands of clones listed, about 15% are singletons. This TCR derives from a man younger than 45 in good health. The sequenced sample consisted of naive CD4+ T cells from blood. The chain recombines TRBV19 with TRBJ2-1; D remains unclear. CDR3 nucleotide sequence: TGTGCCAGTAGTATAGCCAGAGACAATGAGCAGTTCTTC. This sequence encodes CASSIARDNEQFF.